The 16 T cell receptor beta chains reported below all come from one sample, sequenced in a study of control samples from healthy donors and cancer patients. TCRdb keeps only in-frame clones here, not all; method: immunoSEQ multiplex PCR. The sample contains 250,000 to 300,000 clones, more than 65% of which appear only once. What was sequenced was PBMCs. These receptors originate from a woman aged 55-75 years with lung cancer.

V usage is TRBV7-3 and J usage is TRBJ1-1; D may be TRBD1 (5 bases). CDR1 SGHTA and CDR2 FQGTGA come from the germline V gene. V was clipped by 1 base and J by 5 bases, with 14 bases between them. This CDR3 is 15 amino acids long. The DNA for the CDR3 is TGTGCCAGCAGCTTAATTCCAGGGAGTGGGACTGAAGCTTTCTTT. It specifies CASSLIPGSGTEAFF.

This chain connects TRBV5-1 to TRBJ1-5; D not resolved. CDR3 length: 14 amino acids. Germline V gives CDR1 SGHRS, CDR2 YFSETQ. The germline V and J ends were trimmed by 2 bases and 5 bases, with 11 bases remaining between them. CDR3 sequence: CASSFGPSDQPQHF. CDR3 nucleotides: TGCGCCAGCAGCTTCGGACCGTCAGATCAGCCCCAGCATTTT.

The V and J genes are TRBV15 and TRBJ1-6, with 7 bases matching TRBD1. Germline-derived CDR1 and CDR2 are LNHNV and YYDKDF (reference sequence). The junction had 5 bases not matched to a gene; V was cut back by 5 bases and J by 7 bases. CDR3 length: 14 residues. CDR3 amino acids: CATSWDRKNSPLHF. The CDR3 DNA is TGTGCCACCAGCTGGGACAGAAAGAATTCACCCCTCCACTTT.

J is TRBJ2-3 and V is TRBV3-1 (or the pseudogene TRBV3-2), with TRBD2 identical over 11 bases. CDR3 length: 15 residues. From germline, CDR1 is LGHDT and CDR2 YNNKEL (reference sequence). V lost 4 bases, J lost 3 bases, and 3 bases stayed unmatched. In DNA form, the CDR3 reads TGTGCCAGCAGCCCTACTAGCGGGGGAACAGATACGCAGTATTTT. Translation: CASSPTSGGTDTQYF.

CDR3 sequence (DNA): TGTGCCAGCAGCTTGGAAAAGACCTACAATGAGCAGTTCTTC. Amino acids: CASSLEKTYNEQFF. The rearrangement joins TRBV5-4 to TRBJ2-1; unclear D gene. With 0 bases removed from V and 2 bases from J, the gap between germline ends came to 6 bases. CDR3 length equals 14 residues. Germline V CDR1 and CDR2: SGHNT, YYREEE (reference sequence).

V gene TRBV6-5 combines with J gene TRBJ1-2, with D unresolved. The CDR3 is 14 residues long. V lost 6 bases and J lost 5, with 16 bases in between. CDR1 and CDR2 from the germline V gene are MNHEY and SVGAGI. The CDR3 reads CASSSGPGGYGYTF. The CDR3 DNA is TGTGCCAGCAGCTCCGGCCCCGGCGGTTATGGCTACACCTTC.

The chain uses TRBV7-2 and TRBJ1-4, with D unresolved. V was clipped by 4 bases and J by 5 bases, with 14 bases between them. Germline V gives CDR1 SGHTA, CDR2 FQGNSA. This CDR3 is built from 15 residues. DNA of the CDR3: TGTGCCAGCAGCTCGCGGGTTGGCCAAAATGAAAAACTGTTTTTT. Translated: CASSSRVGQNEKLFF.

Details on this clone: A read error may account for a junction end that differs from germline. The genes are TRBV4-2 and TRBJ1-1, with D maybe TRBD1 (6 bases). Germline V CDR1 and CDR2: LGHNA, YNFKEQ. CDR3 length: 14 residues. CDR3 protein: CASSQGGGNTEAFF. CDR3 DNA sequence: TGTGCCAGCAGTCAAGGGGGGGGGAACACTGAAGCTTTCTTT.

CDR3 sequence: CASSLRRDEKLFF. The DNA for the CDR3 is TGTGCCAGCAGCTTAAGGCGCGACGAAAAACTGTTTTTT. The chain recombines TRBV13 with TRBJ1-4; no reliable D call. The CDR3 length is 13 residues. V was cut by 2 bases and J by 8 bases, with 9 bases left in between. The germline gives CDR1 PRHDT, CDR2 FYEKMQ (reference sequence).

For this clone: The same CDR3 can be traced to other DNA sequences in this sample. This chain joins TRBV6-5 and TRBJ1-2; weak D call: TRBD1 (6 bases). The germline V gene has CDR1 MNHEY and CDR2 SVGAGI. Trimming removed 0 bases at V and 4 bases at J, with 9 bases between. The CDR3 runs 14 residues. The CDR3 bases are TGTGCCAGCAGTTACTCTGGGGGCTCCTATGGCTACACCTTC. Amino acid sequence: CASSYSGGSYGYTF.

The V call is TRBV7-9, the J call TRBJ2-5, with TRBD2 identical over 7 bases. Germline loops: CDR1 SEHNR, CDR2 FQNEAQ (reference sequence). This CDR3 comprises 17 residues. The J segment lost 4 bases and the V segment lost 0 bases, leaving 11 bases of the junction unmatched. The CDR3 DNA reads TGTGCCAGCAGCTTAGCCCGGGACTACTCGGGGGGAGAGACCCAGTACTTC. Its protein product is CASSLARDYSGGETQYF.

The gene calls are TRBV5-4 and TRBJ2-1; no reliable D call. Germline lookup yields CDR1 SGHNT and CDR2 YYREEE (reference sequence). Trimming shortened V by 4 bases and J by 0 bases, and 8 bases separated the two germline ends. This CDR3 region has 14 residues. In nucleotides, the CDR3 is TGTGCCAGCAGCCACGCGAGCTCCTACAATGAGCAGTTCTTC. It translates to CASSHASSYNEQFF.

This clone was seen a handful of times. The V gene is TRBV13, the J gene TRBJ2-5; D remains ambiguous. The germline V and J ends were trimmed by 3 bases and 3 bases, with 8 bases remaining between them. The V gene's germline CDR1 is PRHDT and CDR2 FYEKMQ (reference sequence). This CDR3 is 13 amino acids long. CDR3 in DNA: TGTGCCAGCAGCTTCGGACCCGAAGAGACCCAGTACTTC. Its translation: CASSFGPEETQYF.

This chain connects TRBV7-9 to TRBJ1-5, with a tentative D call TRBD1 (5 bases). The germline CDR1 and CDR2 sequences are SEHNR and FQNEAQ (reference sequence). The CDR3 length is 15 residues. Trimming took off 2 bases at V and 3 bases at J, with 11 bases between the two ends. CDR3 nucleotides: TGTGCCAGCAGCTTACAGGGAGGGGTCAATCAGCCCCAGCATTTT. This codes for CASSLQGGVNQPQHF.

Only one count was recorded for this clone. The CDR3 nucleotides are TGTGCCAGCAGCTTAAAGGGCAGCGGGGATCAGCCCCAGCATTTT. Translated, it gives CASSLKGSGDQPQHF. The chain employs TRBV5-8 and TRBJ1-5, with no clear D. Looked up from germline, CDR1 is SGHTS and CDR2 is YDEGEE. The V and J ends lost 2 bases and 5 bases respectively, with 14 bases between them. The CDR3 sequence is 15 residues long.

The chain is built from TRBV9 and TRBJ2-6; D might be TRBD2 (5 bases). The germline V gene encodes CDR1 SGDLS and CDR2 YYNGEE. This CDR3 comprises 20 residues. V was trimmed by 2 bases and J by 0 bases, leaving 21 bases between them. The CDR3: CASSVGLAEKISSGANVLTF. The CDR3 bases are TGTGCCAGCAGCGTTGGACTCGCCGAAAAAATAAGCTCTGGGGCCAACGTCCTGACTTTC.